The 31 T cell receptor beta chains below all came from one sample that was sequenced in a study of cytotoxic CD8 clonotypes in ibrutinib-treated CLL. Clones were read by immunoSEQ multiplex PCR, and TCRdb kept only the in-frame ones, dropping some. Found here are about 11,000 clones, approximately 80% of them singletons; the top ten hold about 16%. The specimen was PBMCs, collected at disease progression, from a patient treated with ibrutinib. The receptors were sampled from a human donor with chronic lymphocytic leukemia.

CDR3 coding DNA: TGTGCCAGCAGGCCCGGGACAGCCCGGGAAAAACTGTTTTTT. This gives the protein CASRPGTAREKLFF. The chain uses TRBV2 and TRBJ1-4, with 7 bases fitting TRBD1. This CDR3 contains 14 residues. Germline-derived CDR1 and CDR2 are SNHLY and FYNNEI. The J segment lost 8 bases and the V segment lost 6 bases, leaving 9 bases of the junction unmatched.

V gene TRBV5-4 combines with J gene TRBJ1-4; D remains ambiguous. The CDR3 runs 12 residues. Trimming took 4 bases from V and 8 from J, leaving 9 bases between them. CDR1 and CDR2 (germline): SGHNT, YYREEE (reference sequence). CDR3 in DNA: TGTGCCAGCAGCCTCTCGGGCGAAAAACTGTTTTTT. The encoded protein is CASSLSGEKLFF.

J is TRBJ2-7 and V is TRBV7-8; 7 nucleotides align to TRBD1. The length of the CDR3 is 15 residues. The trim removed 5 bases at V and 6 bases at J, leaving 13 bases unmatched. CDR1 and CDR2 from the germline V gene are SGHVS and FQNEAQ. Written as DNA, the CDR3 is TGTGCCAGCAGCCTAGGGGGCCCCCGGTCCGGCGAGCAGTACTTC. Amino acid sequence: CASSLGGPRSGEQYF.

Relative to its sample, this clone is medium-sized (0.01 to 0.1%). The rearrangement links TRBV6-5 to TRBJ1-3; D is unresolved. The CDR3 sequence is 13 residues long. The V end lost 8 bases, the J end lost 0 bases, and 8 bases lay between the germline ends. The germline V gene has CDR1 MNHEY and CDR2 SVGAGI. The CDR3 reads CASSRDSGNTIYF. CDR3 DNA: TGTGCCAGCTCCCGGGACTCTGGAAACACCATATATTTT.

J is TRBJ2-2 and V is TRBV7-2; no definite D call. Germline lookup yields CDR1 SGHTA and CDR2 FQGNSA. V lost 0 bases, J lost 3 bases, and 8 bases lay in between. The CDR3 runs 15 residues. The CDR3 here is CASSLAGYYTGELFF. DNA for the CDR3: TGTGCCAGCAGCTTAGCGGGTTATTACACCGGGGAGCTGTTTTTT.

The chain carries TRBV28 and TRBJ2-7, with D possibly TRBD1 on 6 matching bases. The germline V gene encodes CDR1 MDHEN and CDR2 SYDVKM. Trimming took 8 bases from V and 2 from J, leaving 16 bases between them. The CDR3 spans 14 residues. The CDR3 loop reads CASRTGTRTYEQYF. The CDR3 region has the DNA TGTGCCAGCCGAACGGGGACAAGGACCTACGAGCAGTACTTC.

V usage is TRBV7-9 and J usage is TRBJ2-1; D is perhaps TRBD2 (6 bases). The CDR3 runs to 16 residues. Germline-derived CDR1 and CDR2 are SEHNR and FQNEAQ (reference sequence). V was trimmed by 1 base and J by 8 bases, leaving 18 bases between them. CDR3 nucleotide sequence: TGTGCCAGCAGCTTAGAGGCGGGGTACGCTGGTTATGAGCAGTTCTTC. Protein: CASSLEAGYAGYEQFF.

V and J are TRBV7-2 and TRBJ2-1, with TRBD2 identical over 9 bases. The CDR3 has 15 residues. With 5 bases clipped from V and 2 bases from J, the junction kept 4 bases outside the gene matches. The germline CDR1 and CDR2 sequences are SGHTA and FQGNSA. As DNA, the CDR3 is TGTGCCAGCAGCCAACAGCGGGAGGCCTACAATGAGCAGTTCTTC. This encodes CASSQQREAYNEQFF.

The CDR3 region has the DNA TGTGCCAGCAGCTTAGTTGCGGGGGGGCCAGCAGATACGCAGTATTTT. The encoded protein is CASSLVAGGPADTQYF. The J gene is TRBJ2-3, the V gene TRBV7-2; 9 bases are a match to TRBD2. Germline CDR1 SGHTA, CDR2 FQGNSA. The V segment lost 1 base and the J segment 4 bases; nucleotides outside the gene matches: 6. The CDR3 runs to 16 residues.

This sequence joins TRBV6-1 and TRBJ1-2; D is unclear. V shed 7 bases and J shed 9 bases, with 12 bases lying between them. The CDR3 runs to 11 residues. Germline lookup yields CDR1 MNHNS and CDR2 SASEGT. This CDR3 is CASMKSRRYTF. The CDR3 coding sequence is TGTGCCAGCATGAAAAGTCGTCGCTACACCTTC.

This rearrangement joins TRBV5-1 to TRBJ1-4; possible D gene TRBD1, 6 bases. The V gene lost 4 bases and the J gene lost 7 bases, with 17 bases spanning the gap. Germline CDR1 is SGHRS and CDR2 is YFSETQ. The CDR3 spans 15 residues. CDR3 nucleotides: TGCGCCAGCAGCCCCAGACAGGCGGAAGGTGAAAAACTGTTTTTT. It yields the protein CASSPRQAEGEKLFF.

This clone was counted once. One junction end disagrees with the germline gene, perhaps due to a read error. The chain couples TRBV2 to TRBJ2-3, with 10 bases that match TRBD2. In germline, CDR1 is SNHLY, CDR2 FYNNEI. This CDR3 contains 16 residues. CDR3 coding DNA: TGTGCCAGCAGGGAAGGACTAGCGGCGCGCACAGATACGCAGTATTTT. This encodes CASREGLAARTDTQYF.

This chain links TRBV6-1 with TRBJ2-3, with 7 nucleotides matching TRBD2. Germline loops: CDR1 MNHNS, CDR2 SASEGT. Trimming cost V 8 bases and J 0 bases; bases outside gene matches: 5. The CDR3 has 14 residues. CDR3 bases: TGTGCCAGCTCCCTAGCGGCTAGCACAGATACGCAGTATTTT. Its protein product is CASSLAASTDTQYF.

The rearrangement uses TRBV7-9 and TRBJ2-3, with unresolved D. Germline V gives CDR1 SEHNR, CDR2 FQNEAQ (reference sequence). The V gene lost 1 base and the J gene lost 2 bases, with 7 bases spanning the gap. CDR3 size: 14 residues. CDR3 sequence reads: CASSLGAITDTQYF. The CDR3 DNA reads TGTGCCAGCAGCTTAGGGGCTATCACAGATACGCAGTATTTT.

The gene calls are TRBV7-5 and TRBJ1-2. TRBV7-5 is a pseudogene locus. This CDR3 has 14 amino acids. In DNA, the CDR3 is TGTGCCAGAAAACCTCTAGGAAAGACCTATGGCTACACCTTC. Translating gives CARKPLGKTYGYTF.

The J gene is TRBJ2-1, the V gene TRBV19; a possible D gene is TRBD1 (5 bases). Germline lookup yields CDR1 LNHDA and CDR2 SQIVND (reference sequence). Trimming took 5 bases from V and 4 from J, leaving 9 bases between them. The CDR3 spans 13 residues. CDR3 sequence (DNA): TGTGCCAGTAGTCCAAGACAGTACAATGAGCAGTTCTTC. It is translated as CASSPRQYNEQFF.

This chain joins TRBV5-1 and TRBJ1-4, with TRBD1 matching over 7 bases. V was pared by 4 bases and J by 8 bases, with 11 bases of the junction left unmatched. The CDR3 has 15 amino acids. CDR1 SGHRS and CDR2 YFSETQ come from the germline V gene. The CDR3 nucleotides read TGCGCCAGCAGCGGCCGACAGGGCGATGGAGAAAAACTGTTTTTT. Protein product: CASSGRQGDGEKLFF.

The chain carries TRBV30 and TRBJ1-6; 7 bases fit TRBD1. Germline V gene data show CDR1 as GTSNPN and CDR2 as SVGIG (reference sequence). This CDR3 contains 19 residues. With V trimmed by 0 bases and J by 0 bases, 11 bases remained unmatched. The DNA for the CDR3 is TGTGCCTGGAGTGTGGGACAGAGTTTTTCAAGCTCCTATAATTCACCCCTCCACTTT. It yields the protein CAWSVGQSFSSSYNSPLHF.

The V gene is TRBV18, the J gene TRBJ2-3; D is unresolved. Germline lookup yields CDR1 KGHSH and CDR2 LQKENI. V lost 3 bases, J lost 1 base, and 5 bases lay in between. The CDR3 is 13 residues long. The CDR3 loop reads CASSPRGTDTQYF. The CDR3 DNA is TGTGCCAGCTCACCCCGCGGCACAGATACGCAGTATTTT.

V gene TRBV14 combines with J gene TRBJ2-3, with D unclear. Trimming removed 3 bases at V and 7 bases at J, with 8 bases between. Germline lookup yields CDR1 SGHDN and CDR2 FVKESK. The CDR3 contains 12 residues. The CDR3: CASSHLSYTQYF. CDR3 sequence (DNA): TGTGCCAGCAGCCATCTGAGTTATACGCAGTATTTT.

This clone was recorded a few times. The chain joins TRBV18 to TRBJ1-5, with no clear D. The CDR3 runs to 15 residues. Trimming cost V 3 bases and J 4 bases, with 13 bases left between them. CDR1 is KGHSH and CDR2 is LQKENI in the germline V gene. The CDR3 is CASSPSGRQNQPQHF. CDR3 bases: TGTGCCAGCTCACCTTCCGGGCGGCAAAATCAGCCCCAGCATTTT.

This clone occurred once. The V gene is TRBV19, the J gene TRBJ1-1; D ambiguous. Trimming took 4 bases from V and 0 from J, leaving 6 bases between them. Germline V gene lookup returns CDR1 LNHDA and CDR2 SQIVND (reference sequence). CDR3 length: 13 amino acids. In nucleotides, the CDR3 is TGTGCCAGTAGTACGACGGTGAACACTGAAGCTTTCTTT. It encodes CASSTTVNTEAFF.

CDR3 sequence: CASSPGGQGTNNEQFF. CDR3 DNA: TGTGCCAGCAGCCCGGGGGGACAGGGCACAAACAATGAGCAGTTCTTC. The chain has TRBV7-3 and TRBJ2-1, with 9 positions matching TRBD1. The CDR3 runs to 16 residues. Germline CDR1 and CDR2: SGHTA and FQGTGA. The J segment lost 5 bases and the V segment lost 5 bases, leaving 10 bases of the junction unmatched.

This chain connects TRBV19 to TRBJ2-6, with D unclear. The V gene's germline CDR1 is LNHDA and CDR2 SQIVND (reference sequence). The CDR3 covers 14 residues. Trimming stripped 8 bases from V and 0 bases from J, with 8 bases between. CDR3 region: CASGPGSGANVLTF. The CDR3 region has the DNA TGTGCCAGTGGACCGGGCTCTGGGGCCAACGTCCTGACTTTC.

Notes on this clone: A read error may account for a junction end that differs from germline. The genes are TRBV7-7 and TRBJ1-1; D perhaps matches TRBD1 (5 bases). Germline V CDR1 and CDR2: SSHAT, FNYEAQ (reference sequence). The CDR3 covers 13 residues. The CDR3 DNA follows: TGTGCTAGCAGTCGACAGATGAACACTGAAGCTTTCTTT. Protein sequence: CASSRQMNTEAFF.

The CDR3 DNA reads TGTGCCAGCAGCGGCGACAGGGGAAACACTGAAGCTTTCTTT. Its translation is CASSGDRGNTEAFF. The chain carries TRBV13 and TRBJ1-1; TRBD1 aligns across 8 bases. The CDR3 totals 14 residues. V dropped 5 bases and J dropped 2; count of bases not matched to a gene: 4. The germline CDR1 and CDR2 sequences are PRHDT and FYEKMQ (reference sequence).

J is TRBJ1-4 and V is TRBV10-1; no firm D call. The CDR3 has 13 amino acids. Trimming took off 6 bases at V and 3 bases at J, with 8 bases between the two ends. Germline V gene data show CDR1 as WNHNN and CDR2 as SYGVQD (reference sequence). The CDR3 nucleotides read TGCGCCAGCAGAGACGGACCTAATGAAAAACTGTTTTTT. Translating it yields CASRDGPNEKLFF.

This clone was seen a handful of times. The chain combines TRBV11-2 with TRBJ2-5, with TRBD2 identical over 14 bases. Germline V lookup: CDR1 SGHAT, CDR2 FQNNGV. The CDR3 sequence is 16 residues long. V was pared by 5 bases and J by 5 bases, with 7 bases of the junction left unmatched. The CDR3 DNA is TGTGCCAGCAGCCACAGACTAGCGGGAGGGCCGGAGACCCAGTACTTC. Amino acid sequence: CASSHRLAGGPETQYF.

The sample holds a few counts of this clone. The CDR3 DNA sequence: TGTGCCAGCAGTTCCAGGAGTAGCAATCAGCCCCAGCATTTT. This sequence encodes CASSSRSSNQPQHF. The chain has TRBV6-5 and TRBJ1-5; D gene unclear. The CDR3 runs to 14 residues. Germline V gene data show CDR1 as MNHEY and CDR2 as SVGAGI. Trimming left V 4 bases short and J 0 bases short, with 7 bases between.

This rearrangement joins TRBV14 to TRBJ1-5; D is ambiguous. Trimming took off 2 bases at V and 2 bases at J, with 4 bases between the two ends. Germline V CDR1 and CDR2: SGHDN, FVKESK. This CDR3 has 13 residues. The DNA of the CDR3 is TGTGCCAGCAGCCAAAAGGGCAATCAGCCCCAGCATTTT. Protein sequence: CASSQKGNQPQHF.

The chain is built from TRBV4-2 and TRBJ2-1; 7 bases fit TRBD1. The CDR3 is 17 residues long. Germline values: CDR1 LGHNA, CDR2 YNFKEQ. V lost 3 bases and J lost 4; bases outside the gene matches: 12. In DNA form, the CDR3 reads TGTGCCAGCAGCCAGGACCGGACAGGCGCCCGATACAATGAGCAGTTCTTC. Translated, it gives CASSQDRTGARYNEQFF.